These 4 T cell receptor beta chains originate from one sample sequenced in a study of T cells after yellow fever vaccination. TCRdb re-called the 5' RACE reads through MiXCR, storing one row per CDR3 protein. Of some 160,000 distinct CDR3 sequences listed, over 7% are singletons. Here the sequenced sample was CD8+ T cells sorted from PBMCs, taken 45 days after the yellow fever booster vaccination. Receptors originate from a man aged 18-30 years who received the YFV17D yellow fever vaccine.

This clonotype appeared a few times. The gene calls are TRBV25-1 and TRBJ1-4; D not resolved. The germline V gene has CDR1 MGHDK and CDR2 SYGVNS. This CDR3 is 14 amino acids long. V was trimmed by 7 bases and J by 8 bases, leaving 17 bases between them. CDR3 DNA: TGTGCCAGCATTATCCGGGAAGTAAGGGAAAAACTGTTTTTT. This gives the protein CASIIREVREKLFF.

At least ten counts were recorded for this clonotype. The chain has TRBV29-1 and TRBJ2-7, with D perhaps TRBD2 (7 bases). The V end lost 4 bases, the J end lost 2 bases, and 12 bases lay between the germline ends. The CDR3 totals 13 residues. Germline loops: CDR1 SQVTM, CDR2 ANQGSEA. The CDR3 here is CSVVGGHTYEQYF. CDR3 DNA: TGCAGCGTTGTGGGGGGGCATACCTACGAGCAGTACTTC.

This clonotype showed up just a few times. The V and J genes are TRBV28 and TRBJ2-5, with a possible D match to TRBD2 (5 bases). This CDR3 is 15 amino acids long. Germline CDR1 MDHEN, CDR2 SYDVKM. V gave up 5 bases and J gave up 1 base, with 14 bases separating them. Here the CDR3 reads CASSLRSGIQETQYF. The CDR3 coding sequence is TGTGCCAGCAGTCTGAGGTCGGGGATCCAAGAGACCCAGTACTTC.

This clonotype showed up just a few times. The chain links TRBV28 to TRBJ2-7; D might be TRBD1 or TRBD2, each matching 5 bases. The V gene's germline CDR1 is MDHEN and CDR2 SYDVKM. CDR3 size: 11 residues. Trimming removed 4 bases at V and 6 bases at J, with 7 bases between. The CDR3 nucleotides are TGTGCCAGCAGTTACGGGGCCGAGCAGTACGTC. Its translation: CASSYGAEQYV.